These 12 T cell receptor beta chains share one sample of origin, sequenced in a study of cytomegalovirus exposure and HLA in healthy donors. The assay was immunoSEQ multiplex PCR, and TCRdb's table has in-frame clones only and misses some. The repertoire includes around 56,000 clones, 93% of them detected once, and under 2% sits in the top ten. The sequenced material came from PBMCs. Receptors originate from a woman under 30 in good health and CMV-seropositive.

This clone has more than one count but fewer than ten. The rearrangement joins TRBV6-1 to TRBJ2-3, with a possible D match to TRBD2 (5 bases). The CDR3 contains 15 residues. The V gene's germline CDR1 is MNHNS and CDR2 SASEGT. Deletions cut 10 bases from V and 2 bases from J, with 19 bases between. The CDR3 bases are TGTGCCACCCTAGCCGGGGAGCTAACCACAGATACGCAGTATTTT. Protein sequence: CATLAGELTTDTQYF.

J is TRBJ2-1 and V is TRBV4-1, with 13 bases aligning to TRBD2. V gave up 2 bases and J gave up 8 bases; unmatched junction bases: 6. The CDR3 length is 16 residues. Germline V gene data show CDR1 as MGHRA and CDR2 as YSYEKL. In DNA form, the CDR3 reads TGCGCCAGCAGCCAAAAGGGGACTAGCGGGGTCGATGAGCAGTTCTTC. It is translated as CASSQKGTSGVDEQFF.

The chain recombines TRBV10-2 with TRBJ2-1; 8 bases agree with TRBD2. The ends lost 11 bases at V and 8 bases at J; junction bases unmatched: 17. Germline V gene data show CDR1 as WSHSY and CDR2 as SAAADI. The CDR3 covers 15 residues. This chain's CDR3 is CAANSGGPVSDEQFF. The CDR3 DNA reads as TGCGCCGCAAACTCGGGGGGGCCAGTATCAGATGAGCAGTTCTTC.

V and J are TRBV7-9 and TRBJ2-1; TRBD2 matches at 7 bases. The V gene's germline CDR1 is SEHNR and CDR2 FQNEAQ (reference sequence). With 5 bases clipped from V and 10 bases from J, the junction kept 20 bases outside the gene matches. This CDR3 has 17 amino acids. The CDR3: CASSPRLAAVFSGEQFF. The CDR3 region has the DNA TGTGCCAGCAGCCCCCGGCTAGCGGCTGTTTTCTCTGGCGAGCAGTTCTTC.

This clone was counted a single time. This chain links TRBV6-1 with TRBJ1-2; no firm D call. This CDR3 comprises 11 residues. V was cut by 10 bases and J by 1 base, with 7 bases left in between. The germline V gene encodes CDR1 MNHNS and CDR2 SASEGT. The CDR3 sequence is CATSFNYGYTF. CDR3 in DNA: TGTGCCACCTCTTTTAACTATGGCTACACCTTC.

The DNA for the CDR3 is TGCGCCAGCAGCGCCGGACAGGGCGGTCAGCCCCAGCATTTT. Translating it yields CASSAGQGGQPQHF. The rearrangement links TRBV10-2 to TRBJ1-5; 8 bases map to TRBD1. The V segment lost 6 bases and the J segment 6 bases; nucleotides outside the gene matches: 7. This CDR3 spans 14 amino acids. Germline values: CDR1 WSHSY, CDR2 SAAADI.

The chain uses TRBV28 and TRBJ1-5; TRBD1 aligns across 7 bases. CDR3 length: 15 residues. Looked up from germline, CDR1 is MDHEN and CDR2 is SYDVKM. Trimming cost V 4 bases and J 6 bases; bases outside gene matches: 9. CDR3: CASSSTHRGIQPQHF. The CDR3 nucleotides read TGTGCCAGCAGTTCCACCCACAGGGGAATTCAGCCCCAGCATTTT.

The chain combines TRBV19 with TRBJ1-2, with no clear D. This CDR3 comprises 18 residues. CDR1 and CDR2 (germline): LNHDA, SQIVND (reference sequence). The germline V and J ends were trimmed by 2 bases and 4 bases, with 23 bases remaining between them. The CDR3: CASSIILAGVGIGYGYTF. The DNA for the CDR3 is TGTGCCAGTAGTATAATATTGGCAGGCGTCGGCATTGGCTATGGCTACACCTTC.

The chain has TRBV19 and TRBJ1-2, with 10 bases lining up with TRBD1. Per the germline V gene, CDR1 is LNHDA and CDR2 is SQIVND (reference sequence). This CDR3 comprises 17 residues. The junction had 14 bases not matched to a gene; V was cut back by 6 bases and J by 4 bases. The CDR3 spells CASSRGQGWENSYGYTF. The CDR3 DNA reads TGTGCCAGTAGCCGGGGACAGGGGTGGGAAAATTCCTATGGCTACACCTTC.

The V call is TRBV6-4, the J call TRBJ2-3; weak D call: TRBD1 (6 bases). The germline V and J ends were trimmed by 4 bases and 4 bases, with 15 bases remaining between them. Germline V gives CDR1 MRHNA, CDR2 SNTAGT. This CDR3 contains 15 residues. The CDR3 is CASSVGGVFADTQYF. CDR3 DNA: TGTGCCAGCAGTGTTGGGGGCGTATTTGCAGATACGCAGTATTTT.

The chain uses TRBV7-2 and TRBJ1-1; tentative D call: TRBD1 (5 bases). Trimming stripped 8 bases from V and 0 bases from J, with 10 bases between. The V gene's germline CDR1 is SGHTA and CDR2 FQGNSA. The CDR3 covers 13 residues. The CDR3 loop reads CASGEDMNTEAFF. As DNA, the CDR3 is TGTGCCAGCGGCGAGGACATGAACACTGAAGCTTTCTTT.

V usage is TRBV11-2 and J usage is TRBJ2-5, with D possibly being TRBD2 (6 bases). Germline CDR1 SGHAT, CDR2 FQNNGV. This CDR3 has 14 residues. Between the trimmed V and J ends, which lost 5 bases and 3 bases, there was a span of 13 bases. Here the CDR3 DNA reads TGTGCCAGCAGCAGAACTACGGGAGAAGAGACCCAGTACTTC. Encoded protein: CASSRTTGEETQYF.